This record concerns one T cell receptor (beta chain) sequence. The sample is drawn from a study of blood T cell repertoires in COVID-19. Overall study: COVID-19 samples, acute and convalescent, were from the United States, Italy and Spain. Nucleic acid was either cDNA or gDNA, and it came from T cells, B-cell-depleted T cells, or PBMCs.

The CDR3 extends over 13 amino acids. Germline values: CDR1 SNHLY, CDR2 FYNNEI. The V end lost 6 bases, the J end lost 13 bases, and 19 bases lay between the germline ends. In the original analysis: Amplified reference gene primers provided the basis for estimating nucleated cell counts. Method: immunoSEQ multiplex PCR; TCRdb's copy keeps in-frame clones and lacks some. For V, J and clone size, that table is used; D and trimming come from the DNA. Among 46,000 or so clones, roughly 80% were seen once, and the ten largest hold roughly 13%. Sequenced input: peripheral blood. This sequence joins TRBV2 and TRBJ1-5; no firm D call. The TCR comes from a human donor in a cohort sampled during active COVID-19. This CDR3 is CASRIDIRGSQHF. CDR3 sequence (DNA): TGTGCCAGCAGAATCGATATCAGAGGATCGCAGCATTTT.